The clone carrying this TCR beta chain has a count of ten or more. TCRbeta library construction was performed incorporating unique molecular identifiers. TCRdb independently ran MiXCR on the PCR reads; one entry per CDR3 protein. The repertoire holds a few hundred thousand distinct CDR3 sequences, with approximately 10% as singletons. The CDR3 consists of 16 residues. V trimming: 0 bases; J trimming: 2 bases; junction bases outside the gene matches: 4. CDR1 and CDR2 (germline): SGDLS, YYNGEE. The data are from a study of T-cell reconstitution after alpha-beta-depleted transplantation in children. Sequenced material: PBMCs from the stem cell graft donor, taken from the stem cell graft. This clonotype originated in a human donor who donated a stem cell graft to a child with acute lymphoblastic leukemia. The chain employs TRBV9 and TRBJ2-1; 8 nucleotides align to TRBD2. The CDR3, as DNA: TGTGCCAGCAGCGTAGGTATTAGCGGGACCTACAATGAGCAGTTCTTC. It yields the protein CASSVGISGTYNEQFF. Together with reference TRBV9 and TRBJ2-1, the CDR3 gives the full variable domain: DSGVTQTPKHLITATGQRVTLRCSPRSGDLSVYWYQQSLDQGLQFLIQYYNGEERAKGNILERFSAQQFPDLHSELNLSSLELGDSALYFCASSVGISGTYNEQFFGPGTRLTVL.